These 7 T cell receptor beta chains were sequenced from one sample in a study of T cell repertoires and HLA-DP antigens. The assay was immunoSEQ multiplex PCR, and TCRdb's table has in-frame clones only and misses some. The table includes about 73,000 clones, about 80% detected once. These receptors lack a known antigen. Sequenced sample: CD4+ T cells from PBMCs. These receptors were collected from a man aged 55 to 70 in good health and CMV-seronegative.

This chain links TRBV7-2 with TRBJ2-3; D possibly uses TRBD1 or TRBD2 (6 bases each). Trimming stripped 5 bases from V and 2 bases from J, with 17 bases between. The CDR3 is 16 amino acids. Germline values: CDR1 SGHTA, CDR2 FQGNSA. The CDR3 sequence: CASSARVGGLTDTQYF. The CDR3 DNA follows: TGTGCCAGCAGCGCCCGCGTGGGGGGCCTCACAGATACGCAGTATTTT.

The gene calls are TRBV6-6 and TRBJ2-4, with a tentative D call TRBD1 (6 bases). V lost 2 bases and J lost 3, with 8 bases in between. The V gene's germline CDR1 is MNHNY and CDR2 SVGAGI (reference sequence). This CDR3 has 14 residues. The CDR3 is CASSYQGSKNIQYF. The CDR3 bases are TGTGCCAGCAGTTACCAGGGGAGCAAAAACATTCAGTACTTC.

This chain joins TRBV7-2 and TRBJ1-1; 9 bases map to TRBD1. With 5 bases clipped from V and 11 bases from J, the junction kept 18 bases outside the gene matches. The CDR3 has 16 amino acids. Germline assignment: CDR1 SGHTA and CDR2 FQGNSA. The CDR3 here is CASSQTGTGFNAGAFF. The CDR3 nucleotides are TGTGCCAGCAGCCAGACCGGGACAGGGTTCAACGCGGGGGCTTTCTTT.

This sequence joins TRBV5-1 and TRBJ1-1; 8 positions match TRBD1. The CDR3 has 15 amino acids. In germline, CDR1 is SGHRS, CDR2 YFSETQ. The junction had 7 bases not matched to a gene; V was cut back by 3 bases and J by 3 bases. CDR3 nucleotides: TGCGCCAGCAGCTCGACAGGGGACGAGGACACTGAAGCTTTCTTT. This codes for CASSSTGDEDTEAFF.

This clone was detected only a few times. V usage is TRBV25-1 and J usage is TRBJ2-2; tentatively, D is TRBD2 (5 bases). V lost 4 bases and J 0 bases, leaving 9 bases between the germline ends. Per germline, CDR1 MGHDK and CDR2 SYGVNS. This CDR3 comprises 15 residues. The CDR3 spells CASSGPGSNTGELFF. CDR3 sequence (DNA): TGTGCCAGCAGTGGGCCGGGATCGAACACCGGGGAGCTGTTTTTT.

This clone was picked up one time. V gene TRBV7-3 combines with J gene TRBJ1-6, with a tentative D call TRBD1 (5 bases). Between the trimmed V and J ends, which lost 4 bases and 7 bases, there was a span of 11 bases. This CDR3 spans 14 amino acids. Per the germline V gene, CDR1 is SGHTA and CDR2 is FQGTGA. CDR3 DNA sequence: TGTGCCAGCAGCTGGGGGGTTACAAATTCACCCCTCCACTTT. This gives the protein CASSWGVTNSPLHF. Full variable domain (outside the CDR3, taken from reference TRBV7-3 and TRBJ1-6): GAGVSQTPSNKVTEKGKYVELRCDPISGHTALYWYRQSLGQGPEFLIYFQGTGAADDSGLPNDRFFAVRPEGSVSTLKIQRTERGDSAVYLCASSWGVTNSPLHFGNGTRLTVT.

The CDR3 nucleotides read TGCGCCAGCACAGGGGGCGGTGAGACCCAGTACTTC. Amino acids: CASTGGGETQYF. The chain links TRBV5-1 to TRBJ2-5; TRBD1 agrees at 8 bases. With 6 bases clipped from V and 5 bases from J, the junction kept 3 bases outside the gene matches. There are 12 residues in the CDR3. The germline V gene encodes CDR1 SGHRS and CDR2 YFSETQ. The variable domain in full, with the rest retrieved from reference TRBV5-1 and TRBJ2-5, is KAGVTQTPRYLIKTRGQQVTLSCSPISGHRSVSWYQQTPGQGLQFLFEYFSETQRNKGNFPGRFSGRQFSNSRSEMNVSTLELGDSALYLCASTGGGETQYFGPGTRLLVL.